The clone carrying this T cell receptor beta chain appeared many times. The data are from a study of T cells in Graves' hyperthyroidism and ophthalmopathy. The CDR3 length is 16 residues. The germline V gene encodes CDR1 SGHAT and CDR2 FQNNGV. With 5 bases clipped from V and 7 bases from J, the junction kept 12 bases outside the gene matches. Template material for amplifying TCR beta CDR3 regions consisted of RNA transcripts. Primed by the HTBI set, a first-round RT-PCR was run on the TCR CDR3. Each CDR3 protein gets one entry after TCRdb re-called the multiplex PCR reads with MiXCR. The table has roughly 400,000 distinct CDR3 sequences, more than 13% seen once.

Input material: blood. The sequence was collected from a man over 45 with Graves' ophthalmopathy. The chain couples TRBV11-2 to TRBJ2-3, with 10 bases fitting TRBD2. The CDR3: CASSREAGGKKYTQYF. In DNA, the CDR3 is TGTGCCAGCAGCCGAGAAGCGGGAGGGAAAAAGTATACGCAGTATTTT.